The sequence of this TCR beta chain was determined in a study of shared clonotypes between healthy human individuals. Overall study findings and caveats: A small donor pool kept down the genetic and exposure-history diversity that was represented.

Terminally differentiated effector memory CD45RA+ cells were excluded by CCR7 positive selection of CD45RO-negative cells. Every contributor of samples was a Caucasian grown-up residing in Nashville, Tennessee. TCRdb's copy holds only in-frame clones and misses some; the assay was immunoSEQ multiplex PCR. The sample holds millions of clones; about 93% are singletons and the top ten take 1.7%. In the case of this clone: Its cognate antigen is unknown.

CDR1 is MNHEY, CDR2 SVGAGI, per germline. The V gene lost 7 bases and the J gene lost 4 bases, with 10 bases spanning the gap. CDR3 length equals 13 residues. The V gene is TRBV6-5, the J gene TRBJ2-2; D is perhaps TRBD1 (5 bases). The sequenced material came from naive CD8+ T cells from PBMCs. This receptor was identified in a man aged 18 to 29 in good health. Some clones in this sample may be carry-over from other donors' samples. The CDR3 sequence: CASIYRSTGELFF. In nucleotides, the CDR3 is TGTGCCAGCATATACAGGTCCACCGGGGAGCTGTTTTTT.